This TCR beta chain was sequenced in a study of cytomegalovirus exposure and HLA in healthy donors. On the study more broadly: A later analysis reported the same platform for the roughly 120 validation repertoires and the roughly 630 first-cohort repertoires. General study findings and limits: The finding came from a later analysis; first-cohort TCR clusters tended to co-occur in the 130 or so validation repertoires. As confirmed in vitro, three CMV-associated chains were specific for CMV antigens.

Deletions cut 3 bases from V and 8 bases from J, with 16 bases between. The CDR3 consists of 14 residues. Germline V gene sequence: CDR1 MNHEY, CDR2 SMNVEV (reference sequence). The method was immunoSEQ multiplex PCR; TCRdb's version includes in-frame clones alone and lacks a portion of them. Here the sample spans 90,000 or so clones, roughly 85% being singletons. To note about this clone: Its antigen is undetermined.

Input material: PBMCs. V usage is TRBV27 and J usage is TRBJ1-1; TRBD1 might be the D (6 bases). This TCR came from a man aged 18 to 30 in good health and CMV-seropositive. The DNA for the CDR3 is TGTGCCAGCAGTTTTACTAGTCTCGGGACAGAAGCTTTCTTT. Protein product: CASSFTSLGTEAFF.